Presented here are 13 T cell receptor beta chains from one specimen sequenced in a study of T cell responses to AZD1222 COVID-19 vaccine. Measured with immunoSEQ multiplex PCR; TCRdb has only the in-frame clones, and not every one. The repertoire includes some 100,000 clones, more than 75% of them detected once, and less than 4% sits in the top ten. The starting material was peripheral blood, obtained 28 days after the second AZD1222 dose. These receptors were taken from an adult who received the AZD1222 COVID-19 vaccine.

V gene TRBV9 combines with J gene TRBJ1-1; no firm D call. There are 13 residues in the CDR3. Trimming removed 0 bases from V and 4 bases from J, with 7 bases in between. Per germline, CDR1 SGDLS and CDR2 YYNGEE. CDR3 coding DNA: TGTGCCAGCAGCGTAGAAAGCACCACTGAAGCTTTCTTT. Its translation: CASSVESTTEAFF.

The rearrangement joins TRBV9 to TRBJ2-5, with TRBD1 matching 8 bases. This CDR3 region has 14 residues. Germline V gives CDR1 SGDLS, CDR2 YYNGEE. V was clipped by 4 bases and J by 4 bases; unmatched bases: 6. The CDR3 loop is CASSLGTGAETQYF. The CDR3 DNA sequence: TGTGCCAGCAGCTTAGGGACAGGAGCAGAGACCCAGTACTTC.

The J gene is TRBJ1-5, the V gene TRBV2; tentative D call: TRBD1 (6 bases). Germline lookup yields CDR1 SNHLY and CDR2 FYNNEI. V gave up 3 bases and J gave up 3 bases, with 18 bases separating them. The CDR3 length is 17 residues. In DNA, the CDR3 is TGTGCCAGCAGTGAGGGGTTTCCTGGACAGTTCAATCAGCCCCAGCATTTT. Protein sequence: CASSEGFPGQFNQPQHF.

A word on this clone: Other nucleotide sequences in the sample specify the same CDR3. The rearrangement links TRBV2 to TRBJ1-5; TRBD1 agrees at 9 bases. The CDR3 contains 14 residues. Looked up from germline, CDR1 is SNHLY and CDR2 is FYNNEI. The trim removed 4 bases at V and 2 bases at J, leaving 0 bases unmatched. Written as DNA, the CDR3 is TGTGCCAGCAGTGGGACAGGGGGCAATCAGCCCCAGCATTTT. Translation: CASSGTGGNQPQHF.

The CDR3 here is CASTPQSASSGYTF. In DNA form, the CDR3 reads TGTGCCAGCACCCCCCAAAGTGCTTCTAGTGGCTACACCTTC. The chain couples TRBV7-9 to TRBJ1-2; no firm D call. Trimming removed 7 bases from V and 7 bases from J, with 19 bases in between. Germline loops: CDR1 SEHNR, CDR2 FQNEAQ (reference sequence). The CDR3 consists of 14 residues.

This clone was recorded once. The chain employs TRBV27 and TRBJ2-1; D ambiguous. The CDR3 consists of 16 residues. Germline assignment: CDR1 MNHEY and CDR2 SMNVEV (reference sequence). Trimming left V 6 bases short and J 2 bases short, with 17 bases between. The chain's CDR3 is CASSLSIPSPYNEQFF. The CDR3 bases are TGTGCCAGCAGCTTGTCTATCCCGAGTCCCTACAATGAGCAGTTCTTC.

In regard to this clone: Sequence at one end of the junction differs from germline and may be a read error. Here the CDR3 reads CASSSAPGFEQYF. CDR3 bases: TGTGCTAGCAGCTCCGCTCCAGGGTTCGAGCAGTACTTC. This sequence joins TRBV7-7 and TRBJ2-7, with a weak D call TRBD1 (5 bases). Per germline, CDR1 SSHAT and CDR2 FNYEAQ (reference sequence). The CDR3 has 13 amino acids.

V and J are TRBV28 and TRBJ1-4, with D perhaps TRBD1 (5 bases). The V end lost 8 bases, the J end lost 5 bases, and 18 bases lay between the germline ends. The CDR3 totals 15 residues. Germline V lookup: CDR1 MDHEN, CDR2 SYDVKM. Written as DNA, the CDR3 is TGTGCCAGCCGTTCCTTTGGGCAGGGAAATGAAAAACTGTTTTTT. Protein sequence: CASRSFGQGNEKLFF.

The chain combines TRBV7-2 with TRBJ2-7, with a tentative D call TRBD1 (8 bases). CDR1 is SGHTA and CDR2 is FQGNSA in the germline V gene. The V gene lost 3 bases and the J gene lost 2 bases, with 23 bases spanning the gap. The CDR3 has 18 residues. CDR3 bases: TGTGCCAGCAGCTTGGTCGACAGGGGAGCTAGCGGCGCCTACGAGCAGTACTTC. Translated, it gives CASSLVDRGASGAYEQYF.

The chain carries TRBV12-3 or TRBV12-4 and TRBJ1-1; D is unresolved. The germline V and J ends were trimmed by 7 bases and 0 bases, with 3 bases remaining between them. This CDR3 is built from 11 residues. The CDR3 protein is CASTLNTEAFF. As DNA, the CDR3 is TGTGCCAGCACCCTGAACACTGAAGCTTTCTTT.

The genes are TRBV7-8 and TRBJ2-2; a weak D match, TRBD1 (6 bases). CDR3 length: 13 amino acids. CDR1 SGHVS and CDR2 FQNEAQ come from the germline V gene. Trimming shortened V by 5 bases and J by 6 bases, and 10 bases separated the two germline ends. The DNA for the CDR3 is TGTGCCAGCAGCCTCGGGACATCCGGGGAGCTGTTTTTT. This translates into CASSLGTSGELFF.

V usage is TRBV5-1 and J usage is TRBJ1-4; D uncertain. Between the trimmed V and J ends, which lost 4 bases and 0 bases, there was a span of 13 bases. The CDR3 contains 16 residues. CDR1 and CDR2 from the germline V gene are SGHRS and YFSETQ. The CDR3 spells CASSRTDPATNEKLFF. The CDR3 DNA sequence: TGCGCCAGCAGCCGGACGGACCCTGCAACTAATGAAAAACTGTTTTTT. Using reference TRBV5-1 and TRBJ1-4 for the parts outside the CDR3, the full variable domain is KAGVTQTPRYLIKTRGQQVTLSCSPISGHRSVSWYQQTPGQGLQFLFEYFSETQRNKGNFPGRFSGRQFSNSRSEMNVSTLELGDSALYLCASSRTDPATNEKLFFGSGTQLSVL.

The chain couples TRBV6-4 to TRBJ2-3; 15 bases are a match to TRBD2. Trimming at V came to 2 bases and at J to 8 bases, leaving 5 bases not matched to a gene. Germline-derived CDR1 and CDR2 are MRHNA and SNTAGT. This CDR3 has 16 residues. CDR3 DNA sequence: TGTGCCAGCAGTGACCGGACTAGCGGGGGGGCAGGTACGCAGTATTTT. Its translation is CASSDRTSGGAGTQYF.